This note documents a single T cell receptor beta chain sequence. Its matching antigen is unknown. This entry belongs to a study of Ad26.COV2.S vaccination and SARS-CoV-2 variants. For the study at large: In the COV1001 trial, the donor was in the Ad26.COV2.S arm. Findings of the study overall: Across vaccine and placebo recipients, the breadth of non-spike TCRs was similar. From the TCR breadth and depth analyses, total T cell responses may have been underestimated.

Treatment here: some 20 received Ad26.COV2.S at low or high dose, single or two shots; several received placebo; per-sample allocation not given. Specimen acquisition occurred on day 63 following the initial vaccine or placebo injection. Here immunoSEQ multiplex PCR was the method, and the copy in TCRdb shows in-frame clones only, minus some. The sample consists of fewer than 500,000 clones, roughly nine tenths of them appearing once. This specimen was peripheral blood, taken in a trial of Ad26.COV2.S vaccine versus placebo. This TCR was sampled from a person between 18 and 59 years old who received the Ad26.COV2.S COVID-19 vaccine or a placebo.

The CDR3 DNA reads as TGCGCCAGCAGCAAAGGACAGGAAGGGATCGGGAAACTGTTTTTT. Translating it yields CASSKGQEGIGKLFF. The V and J genes are TRBV5-1 and TRBJ1-4, with TRBD1 matching 7 bases. The germline V gene encodes CDR1 SGHRS and CDR2 YFSETQ. The V segment lost 4 bases and the J segment 11 bases; nucleotides outside the gene matches: 14. CDR3 length: 15 residues.